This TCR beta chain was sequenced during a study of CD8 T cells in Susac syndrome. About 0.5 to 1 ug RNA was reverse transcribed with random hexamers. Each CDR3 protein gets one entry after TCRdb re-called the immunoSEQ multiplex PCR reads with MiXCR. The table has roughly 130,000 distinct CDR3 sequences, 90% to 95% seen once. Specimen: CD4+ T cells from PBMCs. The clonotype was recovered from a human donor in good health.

Here the CDR3 reads CASSVAPSGTDTQYF. CDR3 nucleotides: TGTGCCAGCAGCGTAGCGCCTAGCGGCACAGATACGCAGTATTTT. The chain combines TRBV9 with TRBJ2-3; TRBD2 might be the D (6 bases). The germline V gene encodes CDR1 SGDLS and CDR2 YYNGEE. V lost 0 bases, J lost 1 base, and 9 bases lay in between. This CDR3 is built from 15 residues.